This paragraph reports one T cell receptor beta chain. The antigen is unknown. V lost 1 base to trimming and J lost 7 bases, with 14 bases between them. The CDR3 spans 15 residues. Germline V gives CDR1 SGHVS, CDR2 FNYEAQ. The data stem from a study of cytomegalovirus exposure and HLA in healthy donors. Study in general: From donors who were HLA-typed, an early data release held around 80 million unique TCRs. Most genotyped donors, approximately 77% of 398, had Caucasian-associated genetic ancestry. General study points: Researchers had no immune exposure information except CMV serostatus available. Evidence from a later analysis indicated that most CMV-associated TCR beta chains looked HLA-restricted.

Primers for the PCR totalled 60 Vbeta and 13 Jbeta. Only in-frame clones appear in the TCRdb table, and some are missing; sequencing was by immunoSEQ multiplex PCR. The sample carries 150,000 to 160,000 clones, roughly 80% recorded once. This rearrangement joins TRBV7-6 to TRBJ1-5; D is possibly TRBD1 (5 bases). The origin of this receptor is a man younger than 45 in good health and CMV-seropositive. The sequencing input was PBMCs. CDR3 in DNA: TGTGCCAGCAGCTTAGAACCGGGGGATGGCCAGCCCCAGCATTTT. It translates to CASSLEPGDGQPQHF.